Listed here are 8 T cell receptor beta chains from one sample, sequenced in a study of shared clonotypes between healthy human individuals (dated by TCRdb to 2019 to 2021). Library method: the immunoSEQ multiplex PCR assay. TCRdb stores this immuneACCESS table with in-frame sequences only. Part of the clones is absent; in the studies checked, under half of the shortfall reflects unresolved V genes, and no reason is known for the rest. The sample table holds more than 450,000 clones, of which 79% were seen once. In total, the top ten clones hold approximately 12% of the sample. The sample was PBMCs. The receptor set was obtained from a woman between 35 and 50 years old in good health. Some clones in this sample may be carry-over from other donors' samples.

This clone was recorded once. The genes are TRBV7-9 and TRBJ2-2; 10 bases fit TRBD1. This CDR3 is built from 18 residues. The junction had 12 bases not matched to a gene; V was cut back by 3 bases and J by 5 bases. CDR1 and CDR2 (germline): SEHNR, FQNEAQ (reference sequence). The CDR3: CASSFLPGQGKGTGELFF. CDR3 DNA: TGTGCCAGCAGCTTTCTCCCGGGACAGGGGAAAGGAACCGGGGAGCTGTTTTTT.

This chain uses TRBV9 with TRBJ2-2; D may be TRBD2 (5 bases). This CDR3 is built from 14 residues. The V end was cut by 4 bases, the J end by 2 bases, with 9 bases between. Germline CDR1 SGDLS, CDR2 YYNGEE. CDR3 in amino acids: CASSLLDNTGELFF. The CDR3, as DNA: TGTGCCAGCAGCCTACTAGATAACACCGGGGAGCTGTTTTTT.

The chain employs TRBV11-3 and TRBJ2-1; perhaps TRBD2 as D (6 bases). Trimming stripped 1 base from V and 5 bases from J, with 12 bases between. CDR3 length: 15 residues. CDR1 is SGHNT and CDR2 is YENEEA in the germline V gene. CDR3 residues: CASSLGAGGHNEQFF. In DNA, the CDR3 is TGTGCCAGCAGCTTAGGGGCCGGGGGTCACAATGAGCAGTTCTTC.

The chain combines TRBV10-3 with TRBJ2-5; 11 bases agree with TRBD1. Per germline, CDR1 ENHRY and CDR2 SYGVKD. V shed 4 bases, J shed 3 bases, and the junction held 4 bases outside the gene matches. This CDR3 has 15 residues. CDR3 region: CAISARTGGEETQYF. The CDR3 bases are TGTGCCATCAGTGCCCGGACAGGGGGCGAAGAGACCCAGTACTTC.

V and J are TRBV25-1 and TRBJ1-3; the D gene is possibly TRBD1 (6 bases). Germline V gives CDR1 MGHDK, CDR2 SYGVNS. Trimming took off 1 base at V and 4 bases at J, with 20 bases between the two ends. This CDR3 is built from 18 residues. The CDR3 nucleotides read TGTGCCAGCAGTGAATCGGTGGGGGCAGGATCGGCCGGAAACACCATATATTTT. It codes for CASSESVGAGSAGNTIYF.

The gene calls are TRBV19 and TRBJ1-1; 9 nucleotides align to TRBD1. Germline V gives CDR1 LNHDA, CDR2 SQIVND (reference sequence). The CDR3 sequence is 14 residues long. V dropped 4 bases and J dropped 6; count of bases not matched to a gene: 6. The CDR3 spells CASSTQGAWAEAFF. CDR3 DNA sequence: TGTGCCAGTAGTACACAGGGGGCTTGGGCTGAAGCTTTCTTT.

The chain combines TRBV5-1 with TRBJ2-3; D might be TRBD1 (6 bases). In germline, CDR1 is SGHRS, CDR2 YFSETQ. Between the trimmed V and J ends, which lost 4 bases and 7 bases, there was a span of 22 bases. The CDR3 has 16 amino acids. CDR3 nucleotide sequence: TGCGCCAGCAGCCCCCGACAGGTTGGGTCTTTGAATACGCAGTATTTT. As protein: CASSPRQVGSLNTQYF.

The genes are TRBV19 and TRBJ2-7; maybe TRBD2 (7 bases). This CDR3 region has 14 residues. Germline lookup yields CDR1 LNHDA and CDR2 SQIVND (reference sequence). Trimming left V 2 bases short and J 2 bases short, with 10 bases between. The CDR3, as DNA: TGTGCCAGTAGTATAAGGGAGGGGGCCTACGAGCAGTACTTC. As protein: CASSIREGAYEQYF.